A selection of T cell receptor beta chains follows, all from one sample in a study of memory CD4+ T cells and cytomegalovirus serostatus. Profiling relied on immunoSEQ multiplex PCR, and the TCRdb table lists in-frame clones only, not all of them. The sample has tens of thousands of clones, around 76% seen once. The specimen was memory CD4+ T cells from blood. These receptor sequences come from an adult in good health and CMV-seropositive. Each CDR3 is given with its conserved first and last residue. Fields, in order: CDR3 DNA, CDR3 protein, CDR3 length, clone size, V gene, D gene, J gene. The D gene is left open where the match is weak. A clone size is listed for some rows: how often the clone was seen (once, few, many), or a class if it is expanded.

TGTGCTAGTGGTTTATCAGGGCTGGGCACTGAAGCTTTCTTT CASGLSGLGTEAFF 14 NA TRBV12-5 NA TRBJ1-1
TGTGCCAGCAGTCTCATCACCGGGACAAAGCAGTATTTT CASSLITGTKQYF 13 NA TRBV28 NA TRBJ2-3
TGTGCCAGCAGTGAAGTGACTCTCACAGATACGCAGTATTTT CASSEVTLTDTQYF 14 NA TRBV6-1 NA TRBJ2-3
TGTGCCAGCAGCTTGGAGAGGGGGAAAGCTTTCTTT CASSLERGKAFF 12 NA TRBV5-4 NA TRBJ1-1
TGTGCCAGCCAACCAAGCCTAACCGGGACAGCACAAGAGACCCAGTACTTC CASQPSLTGTAQETQYF 17 NA TRBV7-9 TRBD1 TRBJ2-5
TGTGCCAGCACGGTTTTTGGAAACACCATATATTTT CASTVFGNTIYF 12 NA TRBV2 NA TRBJ1-3
TGTGCCAGCAGTTTATGGACCGTCTCTGAAGCTTTCTTT CASSLWTVSEAFF 13 NA TRBV28 NA TRBJ1-1
TGTGCCAGCAGTCCGGCCGGCACAGATACGCAGTATTTT CASSPAGTDTQYF 13 NA TRBV28 NA TRBJ2-3
TGTGCCAGCTCACTGTCCGGGACAGGGATCCTACAGCCCCAGCATTTT CASSLSGTGILQPQHF 16 NA TRBV18 TRBD1 TRBJ1-5
TGCGCCAGCAGGGAAGGACAGGGGGCATCCTACAATGAGCAGTTCTTC CASREGQGASYNEQFF 16 NA TRBV5-1 TRBD1 TRBJ2-1
TGTGCCAGCAGCCAACGACTAGCGGGGGGGACAGATACGCAGTATTTT CASSQRLAGGTDTQYF 16 NA TRBV11-2 TRBD2 TRBJ2-3
TGTGCCAGCACCGAGGACTTTCGGGGTCAGCCCCAGCATTTT CASTEDFRGQPQHF 14 NA TRBV28 NA TRBJ1-5
TGTGCCAGCAGCGCCGGGCCAGGGGGAGCCGTGATCTTGGGTGGCTACACCTTC CASSAGPGGAVILGGYTF 18 NA TRBV5-6 TRBD1 TRBJ1-2
TGCGCCAGCAGCCGACTTGGGCTGGAAGATACGCAGTATTTT CASSRLGLEDTQYF 14 few TRBV4-3 NA TRBJ2-3
TGTGCCAGCAGCTCAACCAGAGGAACTAATGAAAAACTGTTTTTT CASSSTRGTNEKLFF 15 NA TRBV7-2 NA TRBJ1-4
TGTGCCAGCAGCTCAGAGGTATCTCGGTTCGATGAGCAGTTCTTC CASSSEVSRFDEQFF 15 NA TRBV9 NA TRBJ2-1
TGTGCCAGCAGTGAAGCCAGGTGGGAGAATGAGCAGTTCTTC CASSEARWENEQFF 14 NA TRBV6-1 NA TRBJ2-1
TGTGCCAGCAGTTTAGCAGGGCCGACTGGCTACACCTTC CASSLAGPTGYTF 13 NA TRBV27 NA TRBJ1-2
TGTGCCTGGAACAGGGTTACAGATACGCAGTATTTT CAWNRVTDTQYF 12 once TRBV30 NA TRBJ2-3
TGTGCCAGCAGTTCGGACAGGGGGCACTATGGCTACACCTTC CASSSDRGHYGYTF 14 NA TRBV27 TRBD1 TRBJ1-2
TGTGCCAGCAGTGAAAACAGGGGGCTTTCCTATAATTCACCCCTCCACTTT CASSENRGLSYNSPLHF 17 NA TRBV2 TRBD1 TRBJ1-6
TGTGCCAGCAGCTTAGCAGTCGCAGGTTTCTATGGCTACACCTTC CASSLAVAGFYGYTF 15 once TRBV7-2 NA TRBJ1-2
TGTGCCAGCTCACCACCTGGGACTAGCGGGTCCCCCTACACAGATACGCAGTATTTT CASSPPGTSGSPYTDTQYF 19 NA TRBV18 TRBD2 TRBJ2-3
TGTGCCAGCAGTTCGGCTCAGGGGACTAGCGGGGGGTTCTCCTACGAGCAGTACTTC CASSSAQGTSGGFSYEQYF 19 once TRBV28 TRBD2 TRBJ2-7
TGCGCCAGCAGTGAGACACACGGACGGCCTATTGGCTACACCTTC CASSETHGRPIGYTF 15 few TRBV4-3 NA TRBJ1-2
TGTGCCAGCACGCCGGACAGGAGGGATGATGGCTACACCTTC CASTPDRRDDGYTF 14 NA TRBV2 TRBD1 TRBJ1-2
TGTGCCAGCAGTTATAGACCGGGGACGGGGAATGAGCAGTTCTTC CASSYRPGTGNEQFF 15 NA TRBV6-6 NA TRBJ2-1